This T cell receptor beta chain was retrieved from a study of T-cell reconstitution after alpha-beta-depleted transplantation in children. This clonotype was picked up a small number of times. This CDR3 is built from 13 residues. Germline CDR1 GTSNPN, CDR2 SVGIG (reference sequence). The ends were cut back, 2 bases at V and 5 bases at J, with 10 bases in the middle. TCRbeta library construction was performed incorporating unique molecular identifiers. One entry per CDR3 protein, called by TCRdb with MiXCR from the PCR reads. The sample includes over 550,000 distinct CDR3 sequences, 10% to 13% of them seen just once.

The source material was PBMCs from the stem cell graft donor, sampled from the stem cell graft. The V call is TRBV30, the J call TRBJ1-5; TRBD1 might be the D (5 bases). This receptor was taken from a human donor who donated a stem cell graft to a child with acute myeloid leukemia. The CDR3 loop reads CAWSSGLDQPQHF. In DNA, the CDR3 is TGTGCCTGGAGTTCAGGGTTGGATCAGCCCCAGCATTTT.